The clone carrying this TCR beta chain occurred many times. The antigen is undetermined. This sample was taken from a study of early T cells in non-severe SARS-CoV-2 infection. Across the study: Sequencing input comprised bulk RNA from unsorted whole blood; chain pairing was not available. General study findings and limits: VDJdb matching favored anti-spike CD8 responses, missing private and CD4 specificities.

The CDR3 consists of 19 residues. Looked up from germline, CDR1 is SGHDN and CDR2 is FVKESK. The germline V and J ends were trimmed by 0 bases and 1 base, with 20 bases remaining between them. Each single cDNA molecule received a unique molecular identifier. In TCRdb, the 5' RACE reads were re-called with MiXCR into one record per CDR3 protein. The sample shows some 40,000 distinct CDR3 sequences, around 3.9% of them seen only once. The clonotype originates from an adult who was a healthcare worker with PCR-confirmed SARS-CoV-2 infection or an uninfected control (not recorded which). Input material: whole blood. The chain couples TRBV14 to TRBJ2-3; a possible D gene is TRBD2 (6 bases). CDR3 in amino acids: CASSQDRRLAPFGTDTQYF. CDR3 DNA: TGTGCCAGCAGCCAAGATAGGAGGCTAGCGCCTTTCGGCACAGATACGCAGTATTTT.